The clone carrying this T cell receptor beta chain is a singleton in its sample. This sample is part of a study of blood T cell repertoires in COVID-19. TCRdb's table, derived via immunoSEQ multiplex PCR, lists solely in-frame clones and lacks some. The table shows roughly 90,000 clones, with roughly 80% occurring only once. The CDR3 sequence is 15 residues long. Germline loops: CDR1 SGHRS, CDR2 YFSETQ. Germline trimming cut 4 bases from V and 7 bases from J; bases unmatched to any gene: 10. The V gene is TRBV5-1, the J gene TRBJ1-2; 10 nucleotides line up with TRBD1. Sequencing was carried out using peripheral blood. This clonotype was obtained from a woman of 80 years or more with active or convalescent COVID-19. The CDR3 DNA is TGCGCCAGCAGCCCGAGCGCGGGACAGGGGTTTGGCTACACCTTC. Its translation is CASSPSAGQGFGYTF.